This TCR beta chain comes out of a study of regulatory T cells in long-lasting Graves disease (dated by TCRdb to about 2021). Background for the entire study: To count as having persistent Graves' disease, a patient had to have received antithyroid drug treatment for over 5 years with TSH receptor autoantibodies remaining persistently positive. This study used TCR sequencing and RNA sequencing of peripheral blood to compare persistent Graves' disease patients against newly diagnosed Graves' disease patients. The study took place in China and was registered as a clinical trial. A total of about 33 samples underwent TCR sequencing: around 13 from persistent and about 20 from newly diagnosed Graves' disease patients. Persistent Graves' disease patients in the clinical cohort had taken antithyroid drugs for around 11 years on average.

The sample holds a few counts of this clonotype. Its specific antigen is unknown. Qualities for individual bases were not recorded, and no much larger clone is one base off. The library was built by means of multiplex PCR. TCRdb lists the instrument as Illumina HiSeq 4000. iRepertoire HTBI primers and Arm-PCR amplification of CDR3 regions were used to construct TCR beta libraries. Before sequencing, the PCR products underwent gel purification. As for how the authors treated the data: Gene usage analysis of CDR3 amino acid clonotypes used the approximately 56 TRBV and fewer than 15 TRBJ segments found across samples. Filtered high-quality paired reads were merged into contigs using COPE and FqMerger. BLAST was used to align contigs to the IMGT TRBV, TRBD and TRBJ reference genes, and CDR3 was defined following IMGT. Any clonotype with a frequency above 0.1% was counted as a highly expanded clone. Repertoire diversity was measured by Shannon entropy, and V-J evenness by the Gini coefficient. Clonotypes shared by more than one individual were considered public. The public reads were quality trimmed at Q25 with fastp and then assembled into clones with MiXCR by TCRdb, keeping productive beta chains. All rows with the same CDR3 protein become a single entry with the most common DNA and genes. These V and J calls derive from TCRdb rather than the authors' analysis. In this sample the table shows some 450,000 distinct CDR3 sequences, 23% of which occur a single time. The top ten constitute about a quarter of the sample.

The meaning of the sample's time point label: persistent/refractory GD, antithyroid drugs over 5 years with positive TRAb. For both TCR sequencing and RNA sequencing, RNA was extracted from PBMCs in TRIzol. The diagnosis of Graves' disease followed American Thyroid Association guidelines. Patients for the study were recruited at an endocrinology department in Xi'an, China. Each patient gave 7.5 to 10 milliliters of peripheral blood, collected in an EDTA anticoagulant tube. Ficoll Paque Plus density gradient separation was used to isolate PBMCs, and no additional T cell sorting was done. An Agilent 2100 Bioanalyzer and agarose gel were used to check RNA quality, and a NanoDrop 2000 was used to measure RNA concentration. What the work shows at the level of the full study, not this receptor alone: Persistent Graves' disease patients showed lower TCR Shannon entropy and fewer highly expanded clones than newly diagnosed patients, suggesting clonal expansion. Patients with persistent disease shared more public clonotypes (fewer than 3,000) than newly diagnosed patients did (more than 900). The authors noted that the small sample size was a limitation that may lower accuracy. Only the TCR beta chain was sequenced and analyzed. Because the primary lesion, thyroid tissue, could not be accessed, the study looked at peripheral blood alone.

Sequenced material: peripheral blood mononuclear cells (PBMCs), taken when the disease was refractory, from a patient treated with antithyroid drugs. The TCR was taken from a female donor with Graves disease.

The DNA sequence is given as TGTGCCACCAGTGACCCTACTAGCGGGCGCACCTACGAGCAGTACTTC. Its coded protein is CATSDPTSGRTYEQYF. The rearrangement combines TRBV24-1 with TRBJ2-7; TRBD2 agrees with 9 junctional bases. The CDR3 has 16 amino acids, counting the end cysteine and phenylalanine. The CDR3 DNA has 48 bases and is translated from base 1. The germline V end is reduced by 4 bases and the J end by 2 bases; junction bases left unmatched: 8. CDR1 and CDR2, looked up from the germline V gene, are KGHDR and SFDVKD.